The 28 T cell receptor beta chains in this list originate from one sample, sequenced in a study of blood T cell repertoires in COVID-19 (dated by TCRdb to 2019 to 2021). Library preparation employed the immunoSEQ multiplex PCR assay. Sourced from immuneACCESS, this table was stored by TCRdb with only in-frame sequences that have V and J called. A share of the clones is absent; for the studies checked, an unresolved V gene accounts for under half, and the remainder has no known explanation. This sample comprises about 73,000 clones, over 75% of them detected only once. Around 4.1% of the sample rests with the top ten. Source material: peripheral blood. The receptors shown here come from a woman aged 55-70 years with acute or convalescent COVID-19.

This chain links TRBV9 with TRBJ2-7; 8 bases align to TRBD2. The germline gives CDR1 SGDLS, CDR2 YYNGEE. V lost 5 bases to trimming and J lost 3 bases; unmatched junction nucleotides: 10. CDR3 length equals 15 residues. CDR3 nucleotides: TGTGCCAGCAGTCCCCCCGGACTAGCCCTCTACGAGCAGTACTTC. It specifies CASSPPGLALYEQYF.

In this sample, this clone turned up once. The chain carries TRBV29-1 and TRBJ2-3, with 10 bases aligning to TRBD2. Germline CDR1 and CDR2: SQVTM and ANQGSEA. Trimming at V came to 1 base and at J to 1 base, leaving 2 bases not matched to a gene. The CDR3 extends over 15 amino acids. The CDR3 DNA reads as TGCAGCGTTGAAGGGCTAGCGGGGGGCACAGATACGCAGTATTTT. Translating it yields CSVEGLAGGTDTQYF.

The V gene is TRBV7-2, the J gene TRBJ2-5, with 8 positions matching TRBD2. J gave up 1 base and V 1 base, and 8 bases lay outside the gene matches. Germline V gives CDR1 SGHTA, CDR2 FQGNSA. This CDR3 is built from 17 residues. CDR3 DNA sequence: TGTGCCAGCAGCTTAGAGGGGCGACTAGCGCTCCAAGAGACCCAGTACTTC. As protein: CASSLEGRLALQETQYF.

Here the CDR3 DNA reads TGTGCTAGTGGTTTGGCCCTCGACAGGTATGTTGTCGAGCAGTACTTC. Protein sequence: CASGLALDRYVVEQYF. The chain is built from TRBV12-5 and TRBJ2-7; TRBD1 is a possible D gene (6 bases). The CDR3 length is 16 residues. The V end lost 1 base, the J end lost 6 bases, and 19 bases lay between the germline ends. Germline V gives CDR1 LGHNT, CDR2 FRNRAP. Complete variable domain (other parts from reference TRBV12-5 and TRBJ2-7): DARVTQTPRHKVTEMGQEVTMRCQPILGHNTVFWYRQTMMQGLELLAYFRNRAPLDDSGMPKDRFSAEMPDATLATLKIQPSEPRDSAVYFCASGLALDRYVVEQYFGPGTRLTVT.

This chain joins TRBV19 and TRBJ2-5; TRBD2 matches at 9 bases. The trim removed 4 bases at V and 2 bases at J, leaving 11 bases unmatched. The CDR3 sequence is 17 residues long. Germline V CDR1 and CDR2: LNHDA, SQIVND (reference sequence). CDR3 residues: CASSTLRSLAGQETQYF. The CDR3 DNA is TGTGCCAGTAGTACCCTCCGGAGCCTAGCGGGGCAAGAGACCCAGTACTTC. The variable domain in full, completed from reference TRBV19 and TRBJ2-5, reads DGGITQSPKYLFRKEGQNVTLSCEQNLNHDAMYWYRQDPGQGLRLIYYSQIVNDFQKGDIAEGYSVSREKKESFPLTVTSAQKNPTAFYLCASSTLRSLAGQETQYFGPGTRLLVL.

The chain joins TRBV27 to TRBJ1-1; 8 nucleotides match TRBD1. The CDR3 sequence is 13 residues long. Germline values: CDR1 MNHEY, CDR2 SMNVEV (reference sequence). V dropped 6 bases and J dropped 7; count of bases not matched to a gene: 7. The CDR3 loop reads CASSPTGASEAFF. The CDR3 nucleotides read TGTGCCAGCAGCCCGACAGGGGCCAGTGAAGCTTTCTTT.

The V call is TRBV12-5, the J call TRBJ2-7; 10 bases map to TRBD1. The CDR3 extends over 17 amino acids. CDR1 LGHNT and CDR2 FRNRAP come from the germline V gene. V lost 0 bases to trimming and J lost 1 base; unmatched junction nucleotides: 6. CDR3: CASGLVAGTGVSYEQYF. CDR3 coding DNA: TGTGCTAGTGGTTTGGTCGCCGGGACAGGGGTGTCCTACGAGCAGTACTTC.

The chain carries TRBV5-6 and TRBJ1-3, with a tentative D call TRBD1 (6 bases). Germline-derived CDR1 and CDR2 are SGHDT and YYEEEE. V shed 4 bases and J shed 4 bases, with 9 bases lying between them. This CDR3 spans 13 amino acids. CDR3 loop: CASSLTGGNTIYF. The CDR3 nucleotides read TGTGCCAGCAGCCTGACAGGCGGAAACACCATATATTTT.

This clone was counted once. CDR3 in DNA: TGCGCCAGCAGCCAGACTAGCGGCGCCCTCGGAGATACGCAGTATTTT. Its translation is CASSQTSGALGDTQYF. This chain joins TRBV4-1 and TRBJ2-3; 9 nucleotides line up with TRBD2. Germline assignment: CDR1 MGHRA and CDR2 YSYEKL. The CDR3 is 16 amino acids. V dropped 3 bases and J dropped 5; count of bases not matched to a gene: 9.

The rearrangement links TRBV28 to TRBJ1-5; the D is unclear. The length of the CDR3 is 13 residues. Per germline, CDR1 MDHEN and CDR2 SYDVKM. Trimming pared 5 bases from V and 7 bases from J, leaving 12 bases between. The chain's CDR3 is CASSAQPRQPQHF. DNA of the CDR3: TGTGCCAGCAGTGCCCAACCTCGGCAGCCCCAGCATTTT.

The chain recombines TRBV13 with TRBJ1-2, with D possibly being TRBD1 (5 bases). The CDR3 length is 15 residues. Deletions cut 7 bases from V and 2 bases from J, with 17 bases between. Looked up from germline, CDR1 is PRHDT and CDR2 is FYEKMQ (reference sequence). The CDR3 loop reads CASTLPGRVNYGYTF. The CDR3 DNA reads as TGTGCCAGCACCCTCCCAGGCAGGGTCAACTATGGCTACACCTTC. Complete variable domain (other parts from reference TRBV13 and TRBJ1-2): AAGVIQSPRHLIKEKRETATLKCYPIPRHDTVYWYQQGPGQDPQFLISFYEKMQSDKGSIPDRFSAQQFSDYHSELNMSSLELGDSALYFCASTLPGRVNYGYTFGSGTRLTVV.

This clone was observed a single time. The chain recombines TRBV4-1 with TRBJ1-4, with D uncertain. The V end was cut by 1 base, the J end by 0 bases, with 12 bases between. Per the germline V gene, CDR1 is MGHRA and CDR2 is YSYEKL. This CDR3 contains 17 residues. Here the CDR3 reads CASSQVLRSATNEKLFF. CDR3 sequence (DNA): TGCGCCAGCAGCCAAGTACTGCGGAGTGCAACTAATGAAAAACTGTTTTTT.

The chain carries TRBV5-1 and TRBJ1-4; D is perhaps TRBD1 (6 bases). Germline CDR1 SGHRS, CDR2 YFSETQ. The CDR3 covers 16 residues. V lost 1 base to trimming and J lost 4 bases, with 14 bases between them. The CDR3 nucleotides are TGCGCCAGCAGCTTGACCACGGGACAAAATAATGAAAAACTGTTTTTT. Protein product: CASSLTTGQNNEKLFF.

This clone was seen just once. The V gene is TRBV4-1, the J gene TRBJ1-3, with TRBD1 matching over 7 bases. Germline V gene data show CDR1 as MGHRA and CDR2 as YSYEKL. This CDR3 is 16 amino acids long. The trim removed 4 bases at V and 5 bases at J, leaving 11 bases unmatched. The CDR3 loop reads CASSPPFDRVRNTIYF. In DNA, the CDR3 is TGCGCCAGCAGCCCTCCCTTCGACAGGGTCAGAAACACCATATATTTT.

The CDR3 DNA reads as TGTGCCAGCAGTCCCGCGGGGCGCAGCGAGCAGTACTTC. It specifies CASSPAGRSEQYF. The V call is TRBV6-5, the J call TRBJ2-7; TRBD2 might be the D (6 bases). The V end lost 5 bases, the J end lost 6 bases, and 14 bases lay between the germline ends. The germline V gene encodes CDR1 MNHEY and CDR2 SVGAGI. The length of the CDR3 is 13 residues.

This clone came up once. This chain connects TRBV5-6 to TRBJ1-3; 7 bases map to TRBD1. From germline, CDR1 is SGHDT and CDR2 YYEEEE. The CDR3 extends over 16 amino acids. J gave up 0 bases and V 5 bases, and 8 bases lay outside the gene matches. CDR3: CASRQRDRVSGNTIYF. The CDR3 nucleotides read TGTGCCAGCAGGCAAAGGGACAGAGTCTCTGGAAACACCATATATTTT.

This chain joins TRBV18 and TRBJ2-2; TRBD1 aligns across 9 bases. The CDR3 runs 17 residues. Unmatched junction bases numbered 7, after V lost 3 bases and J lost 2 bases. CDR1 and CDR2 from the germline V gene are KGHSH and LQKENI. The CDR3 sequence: CASSPDRGNRNTGELFF. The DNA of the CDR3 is TGTGCCAGCTCACCCGACAGGGGGAATCGTAACACCGGGGAGCTGTTTTTT.

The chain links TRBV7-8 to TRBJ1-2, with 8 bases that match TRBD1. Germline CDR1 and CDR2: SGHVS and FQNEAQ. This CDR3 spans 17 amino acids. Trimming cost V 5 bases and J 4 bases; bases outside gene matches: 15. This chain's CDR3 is CASSIRQGSVSFYGYTF. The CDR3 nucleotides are TGTGCCAGCAGCATAAGACAGGGGTCCGTTTCCTTCTATGGCTACACCTTC.

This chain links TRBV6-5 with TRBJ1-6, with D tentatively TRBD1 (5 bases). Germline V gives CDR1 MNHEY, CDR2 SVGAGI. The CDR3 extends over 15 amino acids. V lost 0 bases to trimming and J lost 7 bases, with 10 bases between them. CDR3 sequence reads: CASSYSATANSPLHF. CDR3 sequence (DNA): TGTGCCAGCAGTTACTCCGCGACAGCAAATTCACCCCTCCACTTT.

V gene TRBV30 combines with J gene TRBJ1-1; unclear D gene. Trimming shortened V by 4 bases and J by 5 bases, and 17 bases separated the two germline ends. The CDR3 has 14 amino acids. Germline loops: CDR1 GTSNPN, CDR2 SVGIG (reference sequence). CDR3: CAWTRLGGWTEAFF. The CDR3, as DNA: TGTGCCTGGACCCGTCTGGGAGGGTGGACTGAAGCTTTCTTT.

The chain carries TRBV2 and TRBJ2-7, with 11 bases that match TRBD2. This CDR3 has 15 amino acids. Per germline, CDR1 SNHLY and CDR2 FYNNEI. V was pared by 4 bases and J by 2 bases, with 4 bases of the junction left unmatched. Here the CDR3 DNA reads TGTGCCAGCAGTGTGGATAGCGGGGGGGCCTACGAGCAGTACTTC. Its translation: CASSVDSGGAYEQYF.

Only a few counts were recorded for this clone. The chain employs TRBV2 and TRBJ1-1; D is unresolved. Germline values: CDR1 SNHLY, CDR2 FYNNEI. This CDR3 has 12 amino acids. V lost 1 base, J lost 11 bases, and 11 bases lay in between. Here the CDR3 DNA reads TGTGCCAGCAGTGAAGTGTCGGGGAAGGCTTTCTTT. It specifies CASSEVSGKAFF.

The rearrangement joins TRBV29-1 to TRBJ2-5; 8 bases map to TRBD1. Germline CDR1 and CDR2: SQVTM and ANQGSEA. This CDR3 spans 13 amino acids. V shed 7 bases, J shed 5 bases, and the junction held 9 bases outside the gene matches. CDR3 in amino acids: CSGGQGGSETQYF. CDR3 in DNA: TGCAGCGGTGGACAGGGAGGCAGTGAGACCCAGTACTTC.

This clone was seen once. CDR3 bases: TGTGCCAGTAGTATTACAGAGGGCGGATACTATGGCTACACCTTC. Amino acids: CASSITEGGYYGYTF. The chain has TRBV19 and TRBJ1-2; D gene uncertain. This CDR3 comprises 15 residues. Germline CDR1 LNHDA, CDR2 SQIVND (reference sequence). Trimming shortened V by 3 bases and J by 3 bases, and 14 bases separated the two germline ends.

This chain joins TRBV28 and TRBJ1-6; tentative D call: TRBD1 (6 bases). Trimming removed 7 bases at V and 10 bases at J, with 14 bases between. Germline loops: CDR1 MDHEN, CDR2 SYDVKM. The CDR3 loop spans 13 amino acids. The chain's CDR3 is CASIPGANSPLHF. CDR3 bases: TGTGCCAGCATCCCAGGGGCAAACTCACCCCTCCACTTT.

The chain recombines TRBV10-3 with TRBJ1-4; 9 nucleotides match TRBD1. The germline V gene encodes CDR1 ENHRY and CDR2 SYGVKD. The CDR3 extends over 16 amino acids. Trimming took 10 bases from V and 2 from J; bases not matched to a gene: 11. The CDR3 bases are TGTGCCACTAGCACCACAGGGGGCCGGACTAATGAAAAACTGTTTTTT. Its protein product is CATSTTGGRTNEKLFF.

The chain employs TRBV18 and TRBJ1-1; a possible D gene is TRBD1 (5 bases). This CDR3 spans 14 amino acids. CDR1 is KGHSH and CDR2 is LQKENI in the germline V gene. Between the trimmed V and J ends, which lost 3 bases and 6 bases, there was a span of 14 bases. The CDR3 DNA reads TGTGCCAGCTCACCGACGGGGGGAGGTCCTGAAGCTTTCTTT. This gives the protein CASSPTGGGPEAFF.

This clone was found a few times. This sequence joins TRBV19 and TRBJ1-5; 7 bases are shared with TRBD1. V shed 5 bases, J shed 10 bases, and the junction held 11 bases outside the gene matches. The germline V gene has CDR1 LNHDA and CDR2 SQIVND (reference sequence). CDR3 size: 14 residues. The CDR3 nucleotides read TGTGCCAGTAGTCCAACTCGACAGGGATCACCCCAGCATTTT. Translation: CASSPTRQGSPQHF.